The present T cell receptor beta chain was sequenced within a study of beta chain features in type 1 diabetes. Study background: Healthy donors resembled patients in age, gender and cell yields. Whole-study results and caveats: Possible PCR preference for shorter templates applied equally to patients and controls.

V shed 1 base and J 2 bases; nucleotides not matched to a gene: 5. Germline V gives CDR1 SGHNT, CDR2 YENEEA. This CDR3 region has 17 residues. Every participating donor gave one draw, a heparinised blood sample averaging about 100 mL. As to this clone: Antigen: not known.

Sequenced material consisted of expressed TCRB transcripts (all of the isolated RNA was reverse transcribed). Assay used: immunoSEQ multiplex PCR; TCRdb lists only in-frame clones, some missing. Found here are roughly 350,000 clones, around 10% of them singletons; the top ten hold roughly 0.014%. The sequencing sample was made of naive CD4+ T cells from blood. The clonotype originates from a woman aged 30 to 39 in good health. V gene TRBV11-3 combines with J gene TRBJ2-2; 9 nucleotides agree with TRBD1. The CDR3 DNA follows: TGTGCCAGCAGCTTAGGGACAGGGGTCGGTAACACCGGGGAGCTGTTTTTT. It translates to CASSLGTGVGNTGELFF. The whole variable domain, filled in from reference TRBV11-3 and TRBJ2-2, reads EAGVVQSPRYKIIEKKQPVAFWCNPISGHNTLYWYLQNLGQGPELLIRYENEEAVDDSQLPKDRFSAERLKGVDSTLKIQPAELGDSAVYLCASSLGTGVGNTGELFFGEGSRLTVL.